Listed below are T cell receptor beta chains from one sample, sequenced in a study of cytomegalovirus exposure and HLA in healthy donors. Some clones are missing from TCRdb's copy, which holds only in-frame ones; the method was immunoSEQ multiplex PCR. The repertoire includes 150,000 to 180,000 clones, roughly 70% of them detected once, and 2% to 2.5% sits in the top ten. Sequencing used PBMCs. All receptors derive from a man aged 25 to 40 in good health and CMV-seronegative. The CDR3 runs from the conserved cysteine through the conserved F or W. D genes are given only for firm matches. Clone size, where shown, is once, few, many, or a class for clones that have expanded.

TRBV10-3	-	TRBJ2-1	-	TGTGCCATCAGTTTACAGGGCTTAGACTACAATGAGCAGTTCTTC	CAISLQGLDYNEQFF
TRBV7-2	-	TRBJ2-1	TRBD2	TGTGCCAGCAGCTTACTAGCGGGGGGGCTTCACAATGAGCAGTTCTTC	CASSLLAGGLHNEQFF
TRBV7-8	-	TRBJ1-3	-	TGTGCCAGCAGCTCCCTACGGGTACTCTCTGGAAACACCATATATTTT	CASSSLRVLSGNTIYF
TRBV7-6	once	TRBJ2-3	-	TGTGCCAGCAGCCCCCATACAGATACGCAGTATTTT	CASSPHTDTQYF
TRBV6-1	-	TRBJ1-2	-	TGTGCCAGCAGTGAAGCGCGGCATACCTATGGCTACCCCTTC	CASSEARHTYGYPF
TRBV7-8	-	TRBJ1-3	TRBD1	TGTGCCAGCAGCTCCACACAGGGGAGGGGAAACACCATATATTTT	CASSSTQGRGNTIYF
TRBV27	-	TRBJ2-3	TRBD2	TGTGCCAGCACTTCAAGGACTAGCGTGGATGTGGATACGCAGTATTTT	CASTSRTSVDVDTQYF
TRBV4-3	-	TRBJ2-3	TRBD2	TGCGCCAGCAGCCACTCCCTTAGTCTAGCGGGGGGCCTCACAGATACGCAGTATTTT	CASSHSLSLAGGLTDTQYF
TRBV7-2	-	TRBJ1-1	-	TGTGCCAGCAGCCCGGGGGGGGGAATGAACACTGAAGCTTTCTTT	CASSPGGGMNTEAFF
TRBV28	-	TRBJ2-3	TRBD2	TGTGCCAGCAGTACCATTCCGGGACTAGCGGGGGGTCTGACTAGCACAGATACGCAGTATTTT	CASSTIPGLAGGLTSTDTQYF
TRBV6-4	few	TRBJ2-3	TRBD2	TGTGCCAGCAGTGACTCGGGCGGGGGGGCCACAGATACGCAGTATTTT	CASSDSGGGATDTQYF
TRBV5-1	-	TRBJ1-4	TRBD1	TGCGCCAGCAGAACGGGACAGGGGGGACTAGGTGAAAAACTGTTTTTT	CASRTGQGGLGEKLFF
TRBV5-1	-	TRBJ1-2	-	TGCGCCAGCAGCTTTGGTGCAGGCATGGACTATGGCTACACCTTC	CASSFGAGMDYGYTF
TRBV10-3	-	TRBJ2-1	-	TGTGCCATCATGAAGGCCGGGTCCGGCGATGAGCAGTTCTTC	CAIMKAGSGDEQFF
TRBV4-2	-	TRBJ1-1	-	TGTGCCAGCAGCCCCACAGAGAACACTGAAGCTTTCTTT	CASSPTENTEAFF
TRBV2	few	TRBJ2-5	TRBD1	TGTGCCAGTCTCCCGGGACAGGGCATTCAGACCCAGTACTTC	CASLPGQGIQTQYF
TRBV28	-	TRBJ2-7	-	TGTGCCAGCACTAAGGGGGATTTGTCCTACGAGCAGTACTTC	CASTKGDLSYEQYF
TRBV6-1	-	TRBJ2-5	-	TGTGCCAGCAGTGCCTCTGCAGGGGCTGAACAAGAGACCCAGTACTTC	CASSASAGAEQETQYF
TRBV11-3	once	TRBJ2-5	TRBD1	TGTGCCAGCAGCATGGGACAGGGGATGGAAGAGACCCAGTACTTC	CASSMGQGMEETQYF
TRBV18	few	TRBJ2-7	TRBD1	TGTGCCAGCTCACGGGGGACAGATTCCTACGAGCAGTACTTC	CASSRGTDSYEQYF
TRBV5-1	-	TRBJ2-5	-	TGCGCCAGCAGCGAAGGGGACTTCCAAGAGACCCAGTACTTC	CASSEGDFQETQYF
TRBV28	few	TRBJ1-2	-	TGTGCCAGCAGCAATGATGGGGCTGATGGCTACACCTTC	CASSNDGADGYTF
TRBV6-6	-	TRBJ2-7	TRBD2	TGTGCCAGCAGTCTCACTAGCGGGGGTTTCTACGAGCAGTACTTC	CASSLTSGGFYEQYF
TRBV28	-	TRBJ1-4	TRBD1	TGTGCCAGCAGTAACACAGGGGGTGAAAAACTGTTTTTT	CASSNTGGEKLFF
TRBV27	-	TRBJ2-7	TRBD1	TGTGCCAGCAGTTCCCGGACAGGGCAATACGAGCAGTACTTC	CASSSRTGQYEQYF
TRBV9	-	TRBJ1-4	-	TGTGCCAGCAGCAGCGGATCTGGCGCTGCAACTAATGAAAAACTGTTTTTT	CASSSGSGAATNEKLFF
TRBV7-9	few	TRBJ1-1	-	TGTGCCAGCAGCCGCACAATGAACACTGAAGCTTTCTTT	CASSRTMNTEAFF
TRBV19	-	TRBJ1-2	TRBD1	TGTGCCAGTAGTATTGCACAGGGGTCTGGCTCCACCTTC	CASSIAQGSGSTF
TRBV7-9	-	TRBJ2-2	-	TGTGCCAGCAGCACCTATACCGGGGAGCTGTTTTTT	CASSTYTGELFF
TRBV6-5	-	TRBJ1-2	TRBD1	TGTGCCAGCAGCCAGACAGGGACCGGGGGCTACACCTTC	CASSQTGTGGYTF
TRBV2	few	TRBJ1-6	-	TGTGCCAGCAGCTCAGGCCTCACCCGGCAGACCCTCCACTTT	CASSSGLTRQTLHF
TRBV2	-	TRBJ2-4	-	TGTGCCAGCAGCACACAGGGCATTGACAAAAACATTCAGTACTTC	CASSTQGIDKNIQYF